This passage covers 15 T cell receptor beta chains from one sample sequenced in a study of identical twins. TCRdb fed the 5' RACE reads into MiXCR, producing one record per CDR3 protein. Among some 600,000 distinct CDR3 sequences listed, less than 9% were seen once. The same data also went into a second study, on yellow fever vaccine responses in identical twins.

The sequenced material came from PBMCs. The receptors stem from a woman under 30 in good health.

This clonotype was observed many times. V gene TRBV10-3 combines with J gene TRBJ2-3; TRBD1 matches 7 bases. CDR3 length: 14 residues. Germline V gives CDR1 ENHRY, CDR2 SYGVKD. Trimming took 4 bases from V and 2 from J; bases not matched to a gene: 3. The CDR3 DNA reads as TGTGCCATCAGTGGTGGGACAGACACAGATACGCAGTATTTT. It translates to CAISGGTDTDTQYF.

This clonotype was counted a few times. The chain uses TRBV6-1 and TRBJ1-5, with TRBD1 identical over 7 bases. The V segment lost 6 bases and the J segment 0 bases; nucleotides outside the gene matches: 5. Germline CDR1 reads MNHNS; CDR2 reads SASEGT. This CDR3 has 15 residues. CDR3 coding DNA: TGTGCCAGCAGAAGGGACAGACATAGCAATCAGCCCCAGCATTTT. This gives the protein CASRRDRHSNQPQHF.

V and J are TRBV15 and TRBJ2-7; maybe TRBD1 (6 bases). This CDR3 has 17 amino acids. Germline V gives CDR1 LNHNV, CDR2 YYDKDF (reference sequence). The V end was cut by 0 bases, the J end by 2 bases, with 17 bases between. The CDR3 DNA follows: TGTGCCACCAGCAGAGATCCCGGGCAGGGGCGACCCTACGAGCAGTACTTC. Protein: CATSRDPGQGRPYEQYF.

The rearrangement uses TRBV4-1 and TRBJ1-2, with 9 bases lining up with TRBD1. CDR3 size: 16 residues. J was trimmed by 8 bases and V by 1 base; bases with no gene match: 11. Germline assignment: CDR1 MGHRA and CDR2 YSYEKL. The DNA for the CDR3 is TGCGCCAGCAGCCAAGCTAGGACAGGGGAACCTCCCGGCTACACCTTC. It codes for CASSQARTGEPPGYTF.

The V call is TRBV7-8, the J call TRBJ2-4; tentative D call: TRBD2 (8 bases). This CDR3 is built from 16 residues. V was clipped by 4 bases and J by 7 bases, with 20 bases between them. CDR1 is SGHVS and CDR2 is FQNEAQ in the germline V gene. The CDR3 sequence: CASSSQAGGTSNIQYF. CDR3 bases: TGTGCCAGCAGCTCCCAAGCAGGGGGGACTAGTAACATTCAGTACTTC.

This clonotype has at least ten counts. This CDR3 reads CASSTRQGYETQYF. The CDR3, as DNA: TGTGCCAGCAGTACCCGACAGGGGTACGAGACCCAGTACTTC. This chain uses TRBV27 with TRBJ2-5; 8 bases are a match to TRBD1. Trimming at V came to 5 bases and at J to 5 bases, leaving 7 bases not matched to a gene. Germline-derived CDR1 and CDR2 are MNHEY and SMNVEV (reference sequence). The CDR3 has 14 residues.

This rearrangement joins TRBV7-9 to TRBJ1-5; TRBD1 might be the D (5 bases). The germline CDR1 and CDR2 sequences are SEHNR and FQNEAQ (reference sequence). V lost 4 bases to trimming and J lost 2 bases, with 15 bases between them. The CDR3 consists of 16 residues. Here the CDR3 reads CASSSFGAAGNQPQHF. CDR3 sequence (DNA): TGTGCCAGCAGCTCATTCGGGGCGGCGGGCAATCAGCCCCAGCATTTT.

V gene TRBV27 combines with J gene TRBJ2-1; the match to TRBD2 covers 13 bases. V shed 3 bases, J shed 8 bases, and the junction held 7 bases outside the gene matches. This CDR3 has 16 amino acids. The germline CDR1 and CDR2 sequences are MNHEY and SMNVEV (reference sequence). Here the CDR3 DNA reads TGTGCCAGCAGTTTCCGCCGACTAGCGGGAGGCGATGAGCAGTTCTTC. It encodes CASSFRRLAGGDEQFF.

The chain uses TRBV5-5 and TRBJ2-7; 8 positions agree with TRBD1. J lost 4 bases, V lost 4 bases, and 13 bases had no gene match. The CDR3 length is 16 residues. Germline CDR1 reads SGHKS; CDR2 reads YYEKEE (reference sequence). The CDR3 protein is CASSRGVPGGTYEQYV. The CDR3 coding sequence is TGTGCCAGCAGCCGGGGTGTCCCAGGGGGCACGTACGAGCAGTACGTC.

This clonotype was counted only a few times. The J gene is TRBJ2-7, the V gene TRBV5-5; D gene unclear. The germline V gene has CDR1 SGHKS and CDR2 YYEKEE (reference sequence). Trimming left V 0 bases short and J 6 bases short, with 7 bases between. The CDR3 runs 12 residues. CDR3 nucleotides: TGTGCCAGCAGCTTGGGTCAGGCCGAGCAGTACGTC. Amino acids: CASSLGQAEQYV.

The chain carries TRBV10-3 and TRBJ2-7; 9 bases align to TRBD2. The V segment lost 6 bases and the J segment 0 bases; nucleotides outside the gene matches: 6. CDR3 length: 15 residues. Germline V CDR1 and CDR2: ENHRY, SYGVKD. In nucleotides, the CDR3 is TGTGCCATCAGCGGGACTAGCCTAAGCTCCTACGAGCAGTACTTC. Encoded protein: CAISGTSLSSYEQYF.

This clonotype was observed a few times. V gene TRBV6-1 combines with J gene TRBJ1-1; D unresolved. Germline lookup yields CDR1 MNHNS and CDR2 SASEGT. V was pared by 7 bases and J by 5 bases, with 17 bases between. CDR3 length equals 14 residues. The CDR3 DNA follows: TGTGCCAGCACCCTCCAGGAGACTACGACTGAAGCTTTCTTT. Its protein product is CASTLQETTTEAFF.

This chain uses TRBV15 with TRBJ2-1, with 13 bases matching TRBD2. There are 16 residues in the CDR3. Per the germline V gene, CDR1 is LNHNV and CDR2 is YYDKDF (reference sequence). V lost 4 bases to trimming and J lost 3 bases; unmatched junction nucleotides: 3. In DNA form, the CDR3 reads TGTGCCACCAGCACCCGGACTAGCGGGAGCTACAATGAGCAGTTCTTC. Translated: CATSTRTSGSYNEQFF.

This clonotype was detected ten times or more. The chain is built from TRBV5-1 and TRBJ2-1, with D maybe TRBD2 (5 bases). The V and J ends lost 0 bases and 4 bases respectively, with 20 bases between them. CDR1 is SGHRS and CDR2 is YFSETQ in the germline V gene. The CDR3 spans 18 residues. The DNA of the CDR3 is TGCGCCAGCAGCTTGGGCGAACGGGTGAGGGTCCCTTACAATGAGCAGTTCTTC. Protein: CASSLGERVRVPYNEQFF. Filled out from reference TRBV5-1 and TRBJ2-1, the complete variable domain reads KAGVTQTPRYLIKTRGQQVTLSCSPISGHRSVSWYQQTPGQGLQFLFEYFSETQRNKGNFPGRFSGRQFSNSRSEMNVSTLELGDSALYLCASSLGERVRVPYNEQFFGPGTRLTVL.

The table lists this clonotype with a few counts. The chain links TRBV29-1 to TRBJ1-5; D uncertain. Germline assignment: CDR1 SQVTM and CDR2 ANQGSEA. V lost 0 bases and J lost 7, with 10 bases in between. The CDR3 has 13 residues. CDR3 amino acids: CSVEESGGQPQHF. CDR3 DNA sequence: TGCAGCGTTGAAGAGTCGGGAGGGCAGCCCCAGCATTTT.